These 3 T cell receptor beta chains were sequenced from one sample in a study of blood T cell repertoires in COVID-19. Here immunoSEQ multiplex PCR was the method, and the copy in TCRdb shows in-frame clones only, minus some. The sample includes 75,000 or so clones, roughly 82% of them seen just once. The sample was peripheral blood. The receptors shown here come from a man aged 55 to 70 with acute or convalescent COVID-19.

The chain uses TRBV5-6 and TRBJ2-7; 12 bases map to TRBD2. The CDR3 totals 14 residues. Germline loops: CDR1 SGHDT, CDR2 YYEEEE. J gave up 4 bases and V 4 bases, and 3 bases lay outside the gene matches. The CDR3 loop reads CASSLGTSGYEQYF. For the CDR3, the DNA is TGTGCCAGCAGCCTCGGGACTAGCGGGTACGAGCAGTACTTC.

This sequence joins TRBV19 and TRBJ1-4; 7 positions agree with TRBD1. The J segment lost 7 bases and the V segment lost 6 bases, leaving 14 bases of the junction unmatched. CDR3 length: 16 amino acids. CDR1 is LNHDA, CDR2 SQIVND, per germline (reference sequence). For the CDR3, the DNA is TGTGCCAGTAGGCTCACCGCGACAGGGATAGGTGAAAAACTGTTTTTT. The encoded protein is CASRLTATGIGEKLFF.

CDR3 coding DNA: TGTGCCAGCAGCTATGCGGGTGAGCAGTTCTTC. Its protein product is CASSYAGEQFF. This chain connects TRBV5-4 to TRBJ2-1, with TRBD2 as a possible D gene (5 bases). The V end lost 3 bases, the J end lost 9 bases, and 7 bases lay between the germline ends. The CDR3 is 11 amino acids. In germline, CDR1 is SGHNT, CDR2 YYREEE (reference sequence).